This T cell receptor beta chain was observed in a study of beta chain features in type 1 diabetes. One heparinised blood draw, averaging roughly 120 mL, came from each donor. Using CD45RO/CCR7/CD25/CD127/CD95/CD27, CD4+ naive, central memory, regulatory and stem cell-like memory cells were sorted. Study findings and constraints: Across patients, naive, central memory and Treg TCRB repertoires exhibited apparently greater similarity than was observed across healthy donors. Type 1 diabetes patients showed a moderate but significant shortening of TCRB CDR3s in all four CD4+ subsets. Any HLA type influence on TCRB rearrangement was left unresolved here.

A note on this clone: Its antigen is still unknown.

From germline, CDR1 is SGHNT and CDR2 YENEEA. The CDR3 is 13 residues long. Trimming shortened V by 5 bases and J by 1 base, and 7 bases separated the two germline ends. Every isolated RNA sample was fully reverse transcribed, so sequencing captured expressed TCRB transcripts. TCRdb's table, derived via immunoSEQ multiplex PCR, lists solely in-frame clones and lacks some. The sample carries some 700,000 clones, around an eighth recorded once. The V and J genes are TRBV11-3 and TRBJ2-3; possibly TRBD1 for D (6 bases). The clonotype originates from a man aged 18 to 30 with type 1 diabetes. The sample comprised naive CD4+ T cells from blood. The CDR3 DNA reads TGTGCCAGCAGCCGGACAGGCACAGATACGCAGTATTTT. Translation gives CASSRTGTDTQYF. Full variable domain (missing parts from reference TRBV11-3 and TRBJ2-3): EAGVVQSPRYKIIEKKQPVAFWCNPISGHNTLYWYLQNLGQGPELLIRYENEEAVDDSQLPKDRFSAERLKGVDSTLKIQPAELGDSAVYLCASSRTGTDTQYFGPGTRLTVL.